These 19 T cell receptor beta chains came from one sample sequenced in a study of persistence of HIV-infected CD4 T cells. For these receptors, no antigen is known. This was the immunoSEQ version 4 assay in survey mode. TCRdb's copy holds only in-frame clones and misses some; the assay was immunoSEQ multiplex PCR. This sample has roughly 28,000 clones, with approximately 80% found just once. Lysates of CMV-infected fibroblasts at 8 to 10 ug/mL stimulated these cells. CD40L-negative CD69-negative CD45RO-high memory CD4+ T cells were sorted as populations depleted of antigen-responding cells. The starting material was CD4+ T cells sorted from PBMCs after approximately 18-hour stimulation, obtained from a patient who received antiretroviral therapy. Receptors were obtained from an adult woman with HIV who was CMV-seropositive.

The gene calls are TRBV10-3 and TRBJ2-2; 8 positions match TRBD1. CDR1 and CDR2 (germline): ENHRY, SYGVKD. J was trimmed by 3 bases and V by 7 bases; bases with no gene match: 7. This CDR3 has 15 amino acids. The CDR3 here is CAITPGQVHTGELFF. The CDR3 DNA reads TGTGCCATCACCCCGGGACAGGTCCACACCGGGGAGCTGTTTTTT.

V and J are TRBV3-1 (or the pseudogene TRBV3-2) and TRBJ1-1; possibly TRBD1 for D (5 bases). Trimming left V 3 bases short and J 5 bases short, with 10 bases between. The CDR3 is made up of 13 amino acids. Germline V gene data show CDR1 as LGHDT and CDR2 as YNNKEL (reference sequence). CDR3 DNA sequence: TGTGCCAGCAGCCACCAAGGGGAAACTGAAGCTTTCTTT. Translating it yields CASSHQGETEAFF.

This sequence joins TRBV5-6 and TRBJ2-7; D may be TRBD1 (6 bases). Trimming removed 1 base at V and 6 bases at J, with 17 bases between. This CDR3 contains 15 residues. Germline-derived CDR1 and CDR2 are SGHDT and YYEEEE. CDR3 DNA: TGTGCCAGCAGCTTGCAGGGGCGCGTTGCTGTCGAGCAGTACTTC. Translating gives CASSLQGRVAVEQYF.

V and J are TRBV27 and TRBJ2-1, with 7 bases matching TRBD2. After removal of 3 bases from V and 9 bases from J, the junction contained 14 bases not matched to a gene. The CDR3 has 16 residues. Germline V CDR1 and CDR2: MNHEY, SMNVEV (reference sequence). DNA of the CDR3: TGTGCCAGCAGTTTTATAGGACGGGGGGTAAAAAGTGAGCAGTTCTTC. It translates to CASSFIGRGVKSEQFF.

Concerning this clone itself: The sample holds other DNA sequences that translate to the same CDR3. V is TRBV3-1 (or the pseudogene TRBV3-2) and J is TRBJ1-4, with D perhaps matching TRBD1 (5 bases). The CDR3 has 15 residues. Germline loops: CDR1 LGHDT, CDR2 YNNKEL (reference sequence). The germline V and J ends were trimmed by 3 bases and 3 bases, with 11 bases remaining between them. The CDR3 sequence: CASSQGTSANEKLFF. CDR3 DNA: TGTGCCAGCAGCCAGGGGACGTCTGCTAATGAAAAACTGTTTTTT.

The chain is built from TRBV3-1 (or the pseudogene TRBV3-2) and TRBJ2-7; 10 positions match TRBD2. V gave up 6 bases and J gave up 4 bases; unmatched junction bases: 9. CDR3 size: 15 residues. Germline V gives CDR1 LGHDT, CDR2 YNNKEL (reference sequence). The CDR3 DNA reads as TGTGCCAGCAGGGTCGCTAGCGGGGGCCGTTACGAGCAGTACTTC. Its protein product is CASRVASGGRYEQYF.

The chain is built from TRBV5-1 and TRBJ1-1; D might be TRBD1 (5 bases). CDR3 length: 11 amino acids. Germline loops: CDR1 SGHRS, CDR2 YFSETQ. V dropped 0 bases and J dropped 8 bases, with 5 bases sitting between them. The CDR3 coding sequence is TGCGCCAGCAGCTTGGAGGGGGAAGCTTTCTTT. Its translation is CASSLEGEAFF.

This rearrangement joins TRBV12-5 to TRBJ2-3, with 7 bases matching TRBD2. With V trimmed by 6 bases and J by 2 bases, 5 bases remained unmatched. This CDR3 spans 14 amino acids. The germline CDR1 and CDR2 sequences are LGHNT and FRNRAP. The CDR3 bases are TGTGCTAGTGGCTCAGCGGGGTCCACAGATACGCAGTATTTT. This gives the protein CASGSAGSTDTQYF.

V gene TRBV9 combines with J gene TRBJ2-7; the D is unclear. CDR1 is SGDLS and CDR2 is YYNGEE in the germline V gene. V lost 0 bases, J lost 5 bases, and 15 bases lay in between. The CDR3 loop spans 15 amino acids. The CDR3 sequence is CASSVEGRRIDEQYF. As DNA, the CDR3 is TGTGCCAGCAGCGTAGAAGGCCGAAGAATCGACGAGCAGTACTTC.

The chain joins TRBV20-1 to TRBJ1-6, with D uncertain. In germline, CDR1 is DFQATT, CDR2 SNEGSKA (reference sequence). This CDR3 is 13 amino acids long. V gave up 3 bases and J gave up 5 bases, with 8 bases separating them. Written as DNA, the CDR3 is TGCAGTGCTAGTCGGGCCAATAATTCACCCCTCCACTTT. It yields the protein CSASRANNSPLHF.

The J gene is TRBJ2-1, the V gene TRBV3-1 (or the pseudogene TRBV3-2), with D maybe TRBD1 (6 bases). Germline V gene data show CDR1 as LGHDT and CDR2 as YNNKEL (reference sequence). The CDR3 has 15 amino acids. Trimming stripped 1 base from V and 3 bases from J, with 10 bases between. CDR3 bases: TGTGCCAGCAGCCAAGGGGACAAAAGCTACAATGAGCAGTTCTTC. Amino acid sequence: CASSQGDKSYNEQFF.

The CDR3 region is CASSLDSGANSPLHF. The CDR3 DNA reads TGTGCCAGCAGCTTAGATTCGGGGGCCAATTCACCCCTCCACTTT. The V gene is TRBV7-6, the J gene TRBJ1-6; D is perhaps TRBD1 (6 bases). This CDR3 has 15 amino acids. CDR1 and CDR2 from the germline V gene are SGHVS and FNYEAQ. The V end lost 1 base, the J end lost 7 bases, and 11 bases lay between the germline ends.

This sequence joins TRBV29-1 and TRBJ1-6; D gene unclear. CDR1 is SQVTM, CDR2 ANQGSEA, per germline. V was cut by 6 bases and J by 0 bases, with 12 bases left in between. This CDR3 contains 15 residues. This CDR3 is CSVTYTSSYNSPLHF. The CDR3 DNA is TGCAGCGTGACCTACACGAGCTCCTATAATTCACCCCTCCACTTT.

This clone was detected only once. This chain connects TRBV19 to TRBJ2-6; D is undetermined. Between the trimmed V and J ends, which lost 2 bases and 0 bases, there was a span of 5 bases. The CDR3 consists of 15 residues. Germline CDR1 and CDR2: LNHDA and SQIVND (reference sequence). DNA for the CDR3: TGTGCCAGTAGTATAACCGGCTCTGGGGCCAACGTCCTGACTTTC. This sequence encodes CASSITGSGANVLTF.

This sequence joins TRBV19 and TRBJ1-1, with D unclear. The germline V gene has CDR1 LNHDA and CDR2 SQIVND (reference sequence). This CDR3 spans 12 amino acids. V lost 3 bases, J lost 10 bases, and 12 bases lay in between. The CDR3 loop is CASSMLTKGAFF. The CDR3 DNA is TGTGCCAGTAGTATGTTAACAAAGGGAGCTTTCTTT. Combining the CDR3 with reference TRBV19 and TRBJ1-1 gives the whole variable domain DGGITQSPKYLFRKEGQNVTLSCEQNLNHDAMYWYRQDPGQGLRLIYYSQIVNDFQKGDIAEGYSVSREKKESFPLTVTSAQKNPTAFYLCASSMLTKGAFFGQGTRLTVV.

The chain employs TRBV5-1 and TRBJ2-3; D remains unclear. From germline, CDR1 is SGHRS and CDR2 YFSETQ. V lost 0 bases, J lost 1 base, and 6 bases lay in between. CDR3 length: 14 amino acids. CDR3: CASSLDRGTDTQYF. The CDR3, as DNA: TGCGCCAGCAGCTTGGACCGGGGCACAGATACGCAGTATTTT.

The chain links TRBV7-8 to TRBJ2-2; D is possibly TRBD1 (6 bases). This CDR3 is 18 amino acids long. Germline CDR1 and CDR2: SGHVS and FQNEAQ. V was pared by 5 bases and J by 0 bases, with 19 bases between. The DNA of the CDR3 is TGTGCCAGCAGCAGAACAACCCCGAACAGGGCGAACACCGGGGAGCTGTTTTTT. Its translation: CASSRTTPNRANTGELFF.

The chain joins TRBV10-3 to TRBJ2-3, with 7 nucleotides matching TRBD2. Germline assignment: CDR1 ENHRY and CDR2 SYGVKD. There are 17 residues in the CDR3. V shed 2 bases, J shed 2 bases, and the junction held 10 bases outside the gene matches. The CDR3 spells CAISEAAERGTTDTQYF. CDR3 nucleotides: TGTGCCATCAGTGAGGCCGCGGAGCGGGGTACCACAGATACGCAGTATTTT.

The chain employs TRBV24-1 and TRBJ1-5; D might be TRBD1 (5 bases). CDR3 length equals 13 residues. V shed 4 bases and J shed 5 bases, with 8 bases lying between them. Germline assignment: CDR1 KGHDR and CDR2 SFDVKD. CDR3 DNA: TGTGCCACCAGTGAGGACAACTATCAGCCCCAGCATTTT. Amino acid sequence: CATSEDNYQPQHF.